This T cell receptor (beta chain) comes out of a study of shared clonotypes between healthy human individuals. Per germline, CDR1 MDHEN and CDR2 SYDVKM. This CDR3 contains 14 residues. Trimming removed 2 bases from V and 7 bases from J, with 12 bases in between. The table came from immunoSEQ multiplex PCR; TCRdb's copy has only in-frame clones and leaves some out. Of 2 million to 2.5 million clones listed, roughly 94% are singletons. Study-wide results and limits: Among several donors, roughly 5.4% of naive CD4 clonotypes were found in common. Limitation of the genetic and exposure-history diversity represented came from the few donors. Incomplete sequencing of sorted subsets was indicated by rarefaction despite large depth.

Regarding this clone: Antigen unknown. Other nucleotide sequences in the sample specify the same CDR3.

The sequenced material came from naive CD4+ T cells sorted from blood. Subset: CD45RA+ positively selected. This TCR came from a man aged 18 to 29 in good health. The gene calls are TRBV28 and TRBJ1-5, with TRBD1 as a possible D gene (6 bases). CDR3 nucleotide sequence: TGTGCCAGCAGTTTAGTGCAGGGGATACAGCCCCAGCATTTT. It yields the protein CASSLVQGIQPQHF.